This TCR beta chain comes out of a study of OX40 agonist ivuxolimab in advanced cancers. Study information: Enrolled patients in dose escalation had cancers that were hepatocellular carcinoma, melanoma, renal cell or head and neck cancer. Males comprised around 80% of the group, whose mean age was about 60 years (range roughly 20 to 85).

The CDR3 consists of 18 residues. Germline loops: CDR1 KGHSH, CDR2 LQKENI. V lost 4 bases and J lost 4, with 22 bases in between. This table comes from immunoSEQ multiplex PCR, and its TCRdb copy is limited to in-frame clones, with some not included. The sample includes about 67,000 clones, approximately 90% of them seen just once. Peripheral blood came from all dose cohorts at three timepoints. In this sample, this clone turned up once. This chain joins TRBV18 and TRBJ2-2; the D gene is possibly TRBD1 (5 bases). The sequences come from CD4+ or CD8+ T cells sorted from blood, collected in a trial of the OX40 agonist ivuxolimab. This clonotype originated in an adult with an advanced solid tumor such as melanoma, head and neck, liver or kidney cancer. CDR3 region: CASSLSPEGMGRTGELFF. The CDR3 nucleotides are TGTGCCAGCTCACTTAGTCCAGAAGGGATGGGGCGCACCGGGGAGCTGTTTTTT.